Below are 14 T cell receptor beta chains sequenced from a single sample in a study of tumor and adjacent non-tumor tissue in lung cancer. Three rounds of nested PCR, following a modified ARM-PCR protocol, produced the TCRbeta library. TCRdb itself ran the multiplex PCR reads through MiXCR, one entry per CDR3 protein. The data hold about 120,000 distinct CDR3 sequences, with over 65% observed a single time. The template was RNA from unsorted bulk tissue. The sample comprised lung tumor tissue. The source is a man aged 30-40 years with non-small cell lung cancer.

A remark on this clonotype: Sequence at one end of the junction differs from germline and may be a read error. As DNA, the CDR3 is TGCGCCAACAGCCAAGATCGGAGGCGTGCAGATACGCAGTATTTT. It specifies CANSQDRRRADTQYF. The chain has TRBV4-1 and TRBJ2-3; TRBD2 might be the D (5 bases). The CDR3 length is 15 residues. Germline CDR1 is MGHRA and CDR2 is YSYEKL.

Concerning this clonotype: It may be a read error: a sequence one base away is much more abundant. This chain uses TRBV6-6 with TRBJ1-2; D is ambiguous. Germline CDR1 MNHNY, CDR2 SVGAGI (reference sequence). The CDR3 is 13 amino acids. As DNA, the CDR3 is TGTGCCAGCAGTTACCAAGCGGCGGATGGCTACATCTTC. It codes for CASSYQAADGYIF.

This clonotype was observed a few times. This chain uses TRBV6-2 or TRBV6-3 with TRBJ1-5; 7 bases align to TRBD1. Trimming cost V 9 bases and J 2 bases; bases outside gene matches: 10. Germline loops: CDR1 MNHEY, CDR2 SVGEGT. CDR3 length equals 15 residues. The CDR3 sequence: CASPSPGGRNQPQHF. In DNA, the CDR3 is TGTGCCAGTCCGTCGCCAGGGGGGCGCAATCAGCCCCAGCATTTT.

This clonotype occurred a few times. One base away lies a much larger clone, so this may be a sequencing read error. CDR3 residues: CVSSLGDAGETQYF. CDR3 bases: TGTGTCAGCAGTTTAGGGGACGCGGGAGAGACCCAGTACTTC. V is TRBV12-3 or TRBV12-4 and J is TRBJ2-5; D possibly uses TRBD1 or TRBD2 (5 bases each). The CDR3 loop spans 14 amino acids.

As for this clonotype: The conserved phenylalanine or tryptophan is not found at the CDR3 terminus, so this likely reflects a read error. The V gene is TRBV11-2, the J gene TRBJ2-7; 7 bases are a match to TRBD1. Looked up from germline, CDR1 is SGHAT and CDR2 is FQNNGV. V lost 5 bases and J lost 6; bases outside the gene matches: 4. This CDR3 is 12 amino acids long. The chain's CDR3 is CASSLTGVEQYL. The DNA of the CDR3 is TGTGCCAGCAGCCTTACAGGGGTCGAGCAGTACCTC.

A remark on this clonotype: A read error may be the cause here, since a much bigger clone is one base away. The chain is built from TRBV20-1 and TRBJ2-1; D unclear. CDR3 length: 14 residues. CDR1 is DFQATT and CDR2 is SNEGSKA in the germline V gene (reference sequence). Deletions cut 3 bases from V and 9 bases from J, with 18 bases between. CDR3 amino acids: CSASSVGWIGEQFF. CDR3 DNA sequence: TGCAGTGCTAGTTCGGTCGGGTGGATTGGTGAGCAGTTCTTC.

The rearrangement links TRBV12-3 or TRBV12-4 to TRBJ2-3; D is undetermined. The CDR3 covers 15 residues. Between the trimmed V and J ends, which lost 5 bases and 1 base, there was a span of 13 bases. CDR3 nucleotides: TGTGCCAGCAGTCCCGTGACATACCGCACAGATACGCAGTATTTT. This sequence encodes CASSPVTYRTDTQYF.

This clonotype came up a few times. The CDR3 carries no conserved terminal phenylalanine or tryptophan, so it likely arises from a read error. In nucleotides, the CDR3 is TGTGCCAGCACCATTTGGGGAGCGGGGTCCACAGATACGCAGTATTAT. Translating it yields CASTIWGAGSTDTQYY. The chain recombines TRBV12-3 or TRBV12-4 with TRBJ2-3; TRBD2 matches 7 bases. V lost 7 bases, J lost 2 bases, and 12 bases stayed unmatched. The CDR3 runs 16 residues.

In the case of this clonotype: The CDR3 ends on some other residue instead of the conserved phenylalanine or tryptophan, so this is likely a read error. V is TRBV6-6 and J is TRBJ1-1, with D hard to call. Per germline, CDR1 MNHNY and CDR2 SVGAGI (reference sequence). V gave up 6 bases and J gave up 7 bases, with 6 bases separating them. This CDR3 is built from 10 residues. The CDR3, as DNA: TGTGCCAGCAGGAGAGATGAAGCTTTCTTG. This encodes CASRRDEAFL.

This clonotype has at least ten counts. V and J are TRBV12-5 and TRBJ2-7, with a tentative D call TRBD2 (6 bases). Trimming cost V 6 bases and J 4 bases, with 13 bases left between them. The CDR3 sequence is 13 residues long. Germline CDR1 is LGHNT and CDR2 is FRNRAP. The CDR3, as DNA: TGTGCTAGTGGGGCTAGCGTTTTGTACGAGCAGTACTTC. Translation: CASGASVLYEQYF.

The chain links TRBV20-1 to TRBJ2-1, with 10 bases identical to TRBD2. Germline values: CDR1 DFQATT, CDR2 SNEGSKA (reference sequence). The CDR3 spans 15 residues. V was pared by 6 bases and J by 12 bases, with 17 bases of the junction left unmatched. The CDR3 DNA sequence: TGCAGTGCCCCGACCGGGACTAGCGCTCTCCATGGGCAGTTCTTC. Its protein product is CSAPTGTSALHGQFF.

The chain is built from TRBV10-3 and TRBJ2-7; weak D call: TRBD1 (5 bases). The CDR3 contains 14 residues. V was pared by 8 bases and J by 4 bases, with 18 bases between. CDR1 ENHRY and CDR2 SYGVKD come from the germline V gene. In DNA form, the CDR3 reads TGTGCCATCCCCTTAAAGGGGCAGTGTTACGAGCAGTACTTC. This encodes CAIPLKGQCYEQYF.

Comment on this clonotype: This sequence may be a read error, since a much larger clone differs from it by one base. The chain carries TRBV7-9 and TRBJ1-3, with no clear D. The CDR3 runs to 14 residues. Germline values: CDR1 SEHNR, CDR2 FQNEAQ (reference sequence). The CDR3 loop is CTSSLAQAGNTIYF. In nucleotides, the CDR3 is TGTACCAGCAGCTTAGCGCAGGCTGGAAACACCATATATTTT.

Turning to this clonotype: This may come from a read error, since a much larger clone is one base off. V gene TRBV6-5 combines with J gene TRBJ2-1; perhaps TRBD1 as D (6 bases). The V and J ends lost 7 bases and 9 bases respectively, with 16 bases between them. Germline lookup yields CDR1 MNHEY and CDR2 SVGAGI. This CDR3 has 13 residues. In nucleotides, the CDR3 is TGTGCCAGCAATTCACCCGTAGGGGGTGAGCAGTTCTTC. This translates into CASNSPVGGEQFF.